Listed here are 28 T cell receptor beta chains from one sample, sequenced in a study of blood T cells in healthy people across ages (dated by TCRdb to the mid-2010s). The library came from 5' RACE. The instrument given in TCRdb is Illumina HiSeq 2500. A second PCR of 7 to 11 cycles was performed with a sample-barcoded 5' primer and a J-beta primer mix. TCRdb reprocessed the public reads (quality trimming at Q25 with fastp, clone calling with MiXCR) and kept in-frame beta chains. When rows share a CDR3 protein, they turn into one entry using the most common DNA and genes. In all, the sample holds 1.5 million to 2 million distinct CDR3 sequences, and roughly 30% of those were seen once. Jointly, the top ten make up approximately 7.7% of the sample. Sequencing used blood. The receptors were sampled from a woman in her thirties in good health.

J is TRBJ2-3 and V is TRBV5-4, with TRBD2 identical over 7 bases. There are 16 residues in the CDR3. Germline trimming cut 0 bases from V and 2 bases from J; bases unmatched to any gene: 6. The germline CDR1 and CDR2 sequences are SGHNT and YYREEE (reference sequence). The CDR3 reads CASSLEGTIYTDTQYF. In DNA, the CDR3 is TGTGCCAGCAGCTTGGAGGGGACTATCTACACAGATACGCAGTATTTT.

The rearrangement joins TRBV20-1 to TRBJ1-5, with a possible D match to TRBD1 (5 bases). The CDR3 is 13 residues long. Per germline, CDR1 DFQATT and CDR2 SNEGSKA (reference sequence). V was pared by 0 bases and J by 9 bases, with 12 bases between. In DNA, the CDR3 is TGCAGTGCTAGAGAAGGTCAGGGTGGGCCCCAGCATTTT. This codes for CSAREGQGGPQHF.

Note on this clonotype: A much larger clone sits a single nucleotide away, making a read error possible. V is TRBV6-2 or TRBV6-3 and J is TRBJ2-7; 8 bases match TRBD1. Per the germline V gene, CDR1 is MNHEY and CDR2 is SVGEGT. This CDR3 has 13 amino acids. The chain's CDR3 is CASRYSDRVEQYF. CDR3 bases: TGTGCCAGCAGGTACTCGGACAGGGTCGAGCAGTACTTC.

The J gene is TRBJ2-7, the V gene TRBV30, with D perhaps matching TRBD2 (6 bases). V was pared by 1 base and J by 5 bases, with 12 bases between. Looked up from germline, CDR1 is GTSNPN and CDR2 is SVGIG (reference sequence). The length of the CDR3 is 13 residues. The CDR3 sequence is CAWSAGELDEQYF. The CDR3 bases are TGTGCCTGGAGTGCGGGGGAGTTGGACGAGCAGTACTTC.

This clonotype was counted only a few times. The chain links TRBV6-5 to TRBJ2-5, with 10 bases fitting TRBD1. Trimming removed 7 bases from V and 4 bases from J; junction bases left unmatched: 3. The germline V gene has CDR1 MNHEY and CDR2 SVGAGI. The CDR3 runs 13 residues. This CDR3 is CASKTGGRETQYF. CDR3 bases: TGTGCCAGCAAGACAGGGGGCCGAGAGACCCAGTACTTC.

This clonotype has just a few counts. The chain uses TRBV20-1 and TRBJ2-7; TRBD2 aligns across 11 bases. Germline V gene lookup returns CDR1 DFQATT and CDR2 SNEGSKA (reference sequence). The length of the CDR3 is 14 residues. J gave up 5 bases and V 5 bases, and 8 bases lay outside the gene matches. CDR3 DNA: TGCAGTGCTGGGGATACTAGCGGGGGCCACGAGCAGTACTTC. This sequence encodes CSAGDTSGGHEQYF.

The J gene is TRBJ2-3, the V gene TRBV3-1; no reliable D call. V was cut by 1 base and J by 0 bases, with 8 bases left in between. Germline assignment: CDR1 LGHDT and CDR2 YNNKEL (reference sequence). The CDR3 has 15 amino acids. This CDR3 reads CASSQGVTSTDTQYF. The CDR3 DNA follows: TGTGCCAGCAGCCAAGGGGTCACCAGCACAGATACGCAGTATTTT.

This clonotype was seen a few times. The CDR3 loop reads CASSLGAGTQETQYF. In DNA, the CDR3 is TGTGCCAGCAGCTTAGGAGCGGGGACCCAAGAGACCCAGTACTTC. The chain combines TRBV11-2 with TRBJ2-5; 7 nucleotides match TRBD2. The CDR3 covers 15 residues. The germline V gene encodes CDR1 SGHAT and CDR2 FQNNGV. V was pared by 1 base and J by 1 base, with 3 bases of the junction left unmatched.

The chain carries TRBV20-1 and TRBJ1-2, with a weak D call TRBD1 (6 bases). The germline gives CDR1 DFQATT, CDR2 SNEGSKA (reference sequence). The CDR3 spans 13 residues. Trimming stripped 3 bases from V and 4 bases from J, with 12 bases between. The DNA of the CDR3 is TGCAGTGCTAGCACGGACAGATCCTATGGCTACACCTTC. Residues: CSASTDRSYGYTF.

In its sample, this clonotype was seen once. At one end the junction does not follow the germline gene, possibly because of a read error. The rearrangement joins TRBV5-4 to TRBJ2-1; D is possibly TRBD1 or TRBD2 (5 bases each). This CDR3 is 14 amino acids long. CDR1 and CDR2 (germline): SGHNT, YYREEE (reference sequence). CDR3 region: CASSRGDDYNEQFF. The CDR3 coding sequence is TGTGCCAGCAGCAGGGGAGACGATTACAACGAGCAGTTCTTC.

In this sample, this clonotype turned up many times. This chain's CDR3 is CASSTRDFAYGYTF. CDR3 sequence (DNA): TGTGCCAGCAGCACAAGGGACTTCGCGTATGGCTACACCTTC. The chain couples TRBV9 to TRBJ1-2; TRBD1 might be the D (5 bases). Trimming stripped 4 bases from V and 5 bases from J, with 15 bases between. CDR3 size: 14 residues. Germline V gives CDR1 SGDLS, CDR2 YYNGEE.

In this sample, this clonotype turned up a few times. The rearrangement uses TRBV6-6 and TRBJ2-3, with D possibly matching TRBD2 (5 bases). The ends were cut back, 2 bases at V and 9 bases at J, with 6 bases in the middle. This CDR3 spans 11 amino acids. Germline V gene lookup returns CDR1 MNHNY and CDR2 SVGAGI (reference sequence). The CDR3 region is CASSYPGTQYF. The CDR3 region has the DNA TGTGCCAGCAGTTACCCGGGGACGCAGTATTTT.

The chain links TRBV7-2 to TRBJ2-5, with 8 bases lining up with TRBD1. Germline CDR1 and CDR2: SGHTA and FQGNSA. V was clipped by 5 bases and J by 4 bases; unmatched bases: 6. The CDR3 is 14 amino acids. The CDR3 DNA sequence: TGTGCCAGCAGCCTGTGGACAGGGCTAGAGACCCAGTACTTC. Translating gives CASSLWTGLETQYF.

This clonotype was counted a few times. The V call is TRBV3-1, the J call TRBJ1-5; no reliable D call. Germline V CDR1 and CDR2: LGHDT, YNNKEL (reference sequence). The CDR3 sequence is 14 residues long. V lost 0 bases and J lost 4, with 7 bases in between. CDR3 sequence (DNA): TGTGCCAGCAGCCAAGATAACGTGAATCAGCCCCAGCATTTT. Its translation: CASSQDNVNQPQHF.

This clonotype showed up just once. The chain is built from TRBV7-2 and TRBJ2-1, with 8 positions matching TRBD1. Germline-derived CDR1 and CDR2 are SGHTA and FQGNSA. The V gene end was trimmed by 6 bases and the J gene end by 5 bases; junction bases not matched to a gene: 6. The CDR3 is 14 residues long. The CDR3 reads CASSSDRVNNEQFF. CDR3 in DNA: TGTGCCAGCAGTTCGGACAGGGTAAACAATGAGCAGTTCTTC.

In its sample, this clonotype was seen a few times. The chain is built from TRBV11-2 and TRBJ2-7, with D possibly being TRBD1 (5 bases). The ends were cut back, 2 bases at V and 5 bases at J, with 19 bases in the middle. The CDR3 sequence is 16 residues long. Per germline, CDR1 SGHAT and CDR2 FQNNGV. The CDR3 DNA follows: TGTGCCAGCAGCTTATTAGGGCAGGGCTCGGTCCACGAGCAGTACTTC. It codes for CASSLLGQGSVHEQYF.

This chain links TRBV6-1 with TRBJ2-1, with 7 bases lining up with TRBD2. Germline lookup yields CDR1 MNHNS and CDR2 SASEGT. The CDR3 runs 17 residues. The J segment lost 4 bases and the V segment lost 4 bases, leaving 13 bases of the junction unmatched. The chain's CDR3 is CASSGRGVGEGYNEQFF. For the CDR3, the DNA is TGTGCCAGCAGTGGCCGGGGCGTAGGGGAGGGTTACAATGAGCAGTTCTTC.

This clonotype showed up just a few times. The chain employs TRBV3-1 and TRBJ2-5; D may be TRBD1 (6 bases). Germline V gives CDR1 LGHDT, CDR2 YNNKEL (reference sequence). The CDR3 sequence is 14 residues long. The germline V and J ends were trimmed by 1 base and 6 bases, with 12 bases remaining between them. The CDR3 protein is CASSQGRGSKTQYF. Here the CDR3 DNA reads TGTGCCAGCAGCCAAGGAAGGGGGAGCAAGACCCAGTACTTC.

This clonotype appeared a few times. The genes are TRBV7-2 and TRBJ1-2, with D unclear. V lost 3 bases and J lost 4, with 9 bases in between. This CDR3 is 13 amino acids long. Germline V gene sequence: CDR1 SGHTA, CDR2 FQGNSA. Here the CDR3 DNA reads TGTGCCAGCAGCTTCGAGTCAGCCTATGGCTACACCTTC. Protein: CASSFESAYGYTF.

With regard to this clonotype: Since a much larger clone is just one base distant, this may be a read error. CDR3 in amino acids: CTSSAESRNEQFF. In nucleotides, the CDR3 is TGTACCAGCAGCGCTGAGTCTCGCAATGAGCAGTTCTTC. This chain joins TRBV7-9 and TRBJ2-1; D gene ambiguous. The CDR3 consists of 13 residues. The germline V gene has CDR1 SEHNR and CDR2 FQNEAQ (reference sequence).

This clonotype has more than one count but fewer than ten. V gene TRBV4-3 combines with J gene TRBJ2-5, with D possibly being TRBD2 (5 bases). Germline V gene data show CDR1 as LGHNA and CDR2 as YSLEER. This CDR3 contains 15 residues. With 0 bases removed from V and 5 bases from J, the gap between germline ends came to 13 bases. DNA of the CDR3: TGCGCCAGCAGCCAAGAGCTAGCTGGCCGGGAGACCCAGTACTTC. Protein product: CASSQELAGRETQYF.

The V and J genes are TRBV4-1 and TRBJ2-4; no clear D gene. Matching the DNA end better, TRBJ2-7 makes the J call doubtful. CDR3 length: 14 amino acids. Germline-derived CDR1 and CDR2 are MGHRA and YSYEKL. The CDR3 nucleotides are TGCGCCAGCAGCCAAGATCGGTCCGACGTCGAGCAGTACTTC. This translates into CASSQDRSDVEQYF.

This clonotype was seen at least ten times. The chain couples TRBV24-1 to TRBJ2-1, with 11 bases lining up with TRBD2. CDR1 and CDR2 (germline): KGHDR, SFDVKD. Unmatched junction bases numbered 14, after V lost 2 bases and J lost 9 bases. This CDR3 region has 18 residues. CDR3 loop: CATSDSPSSGGNGVEQFF. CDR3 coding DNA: TGTGCCACCAGTGATTCCCCATCTAGCGGGGGGAACGGTGTTGAGCAGTTCTTC.

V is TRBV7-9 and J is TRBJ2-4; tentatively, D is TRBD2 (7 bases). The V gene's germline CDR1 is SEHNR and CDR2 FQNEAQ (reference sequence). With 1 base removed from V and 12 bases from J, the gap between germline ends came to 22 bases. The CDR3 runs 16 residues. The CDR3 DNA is TGTGCCAGCAGCTTAGGGGCGGGGGCAATCTCGACCACTCAGTACTTC. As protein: CASSLGAGAISTTQYF.

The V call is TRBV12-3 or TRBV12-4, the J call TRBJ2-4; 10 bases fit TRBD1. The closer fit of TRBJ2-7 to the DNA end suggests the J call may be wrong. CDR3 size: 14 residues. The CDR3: CASSSNRDRGEQYF. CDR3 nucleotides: TGTGCCAGCAGTTCCAACAGGGACAGGGGCGAGCAGTACTTC.

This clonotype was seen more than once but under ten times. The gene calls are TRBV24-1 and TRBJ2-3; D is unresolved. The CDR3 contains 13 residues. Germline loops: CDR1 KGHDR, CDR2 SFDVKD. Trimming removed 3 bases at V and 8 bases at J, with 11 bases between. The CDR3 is CATSDPTWSTQYF. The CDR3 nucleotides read TGTGCCACCAGTGATCCCACCTGGAGTACGCAGTATTTT.

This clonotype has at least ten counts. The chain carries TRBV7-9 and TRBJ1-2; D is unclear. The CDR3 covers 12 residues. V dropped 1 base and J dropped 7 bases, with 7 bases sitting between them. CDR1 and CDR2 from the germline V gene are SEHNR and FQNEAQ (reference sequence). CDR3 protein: CASSLVFSGYTF. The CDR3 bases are TGTGCCAGCAGCTTAGTCTTCTCTGGCTACACCTTC. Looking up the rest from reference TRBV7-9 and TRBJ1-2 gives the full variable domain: DTGVSQNPRHKITKRGQNVTFRCDPISEHNRLYWYRQTLGQGPEFLTYFQNEAQLEKSRLLSDRFSAERPKGSFSTLEIQRTEQGDSAMYLCASSLVFSGYTFGSGTRLTVV.

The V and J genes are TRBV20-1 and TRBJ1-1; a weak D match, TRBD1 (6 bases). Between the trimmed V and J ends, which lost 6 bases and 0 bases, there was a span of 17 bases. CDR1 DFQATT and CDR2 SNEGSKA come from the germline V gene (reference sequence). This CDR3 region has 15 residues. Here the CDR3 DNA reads TGCAGTGCCGCTCCACGGGGGCAAATGAACACTGAAGCTTTCTTT. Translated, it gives CSAAPRGQMNTEAFF.